The 16 T cell receptor beta chains presented below share a single source sample, sequenced in a study of identical twins. Each CDR3 protein is one row after TCRdb ran MiXCR on the 5' RACE reads. The sample shows 250,000 or so distinct CDR3 sequences, roughly an eighth of them seen only once. These data were likewise used in another study, on yellow fever vaccine responses in identical twins.

The specimen sequenced was memory (CD45RO+) T cells sorted from blood. These receptors were taken from a woman under 30 in good health.

This clonotype was seen repeatedly, ten times or more. V is TRBV6-4 and J is TRBJ2-2; maybe TRBD2 (5 bases). Germline assignment: CDR1 MRHNA and CDR2 SNTAGT. The CDR3 consists of 14 residues. The V and J ends lost 0 bases and 3 bases respectively, with 5 bases between them. CDR3 region: CASSDSRDTGELFF. Written as DNA, the CDR3 is TGTGCCAGCAGTGACTCGAGGGACACCGGGGAGCTGTTTTTT.

For this clonotype: The junction differs from germline at one of its ends, possibly a read error. V usage is TRBV12-3 or TRBV12-4 and J usage is TRBJ2-2, with D maybe TRBD2 (6 bases). The CDR3 consists of 15 residues. The CDR3, as DNA: TGTGCCAGCTGTTTCAGGGCGGGGCCCGTCCGGGAGCTGTTTTTT. Translated, it gives CASCFRAGPVRELFF.

This clonotype showed up just a few times. The chain recombines TRBV20-1 with TRBJ2-3, with 7 nucleotides matching TRBD1. CDR3 length: 15 amino acids. V shed 6 bases, J shed 1 base, and the junction held 10 bases outside the gene matches. Germline values: CDR1 DFQATT, CDR2 SNEGSKA (reference sequence). CDR3 coding DNA: TGCAGTGCCCAAATACAGGGGACCGGCACAGATACGCAGTATTTT. This gives the protein CSAQIQGTGTDTQYF.

V and J are TRBV28 and TRBJ2-4; TRBD2 aligns across 9 bases. V dropped 6 bases and J dropped 0; count of bases not matched to a gene: 6. CDR3 length: 16 amino acids. The germline V gene has CDR1 MDHEN and CDR2 SYDVKM. CDR3 in amino acids: CASSRLAAIAKNIQYF. The CDR3 region has the DNA TGTGCCAGCAGCCGACTAGCGGCTATAGCCAAAAACATTCAGTACTTC.

J is TRBJ1-3 and V is TRBV5-1; D not resolved. Germline loops: CDR1 SGHRS, CDR2 YFSETQ. CDR3 length: 16 amino acids. V dropped 3 bases and J dropped 0 bases, with 13 bases sitting between them. This CDR3 is CASSSGLSDSGNTIYF. DNA for the CDR3: TGCGCCAGCAGCTCTGGACTTTCTGACTCTGGAAACACCATATATTTT.

The table lists this clonotype with many counts. The V and J genes are TRBV18 and TRBJ2-2, with TRBD2 matching over 14 bases. Germline loops: CDR1 KGHSH, CDR2 LQKENI. Trimming removed 3 bases from V and 6 bases from J; junction bases left unmatched: 6. This CDR3 is built from 17 residues. CDR3 amino acids: CASSPGTSGRGAGELFF. DNA for the CDR3: TGTGCCAGCTCACCGGGGACTAGCGGGAGAGGAGCCGGGGAGCTGTTTTTT.

The chain couples TRBV20-1 to TRBJ2-7; D call uncertain. The CDR3 covers 12 residues. V was pared by 6 bases and J by 0 bases, with 9 bases between. Germline V gene lookup returns CDR1 DFQATT and CDR2 SNEGSKA (reference sequence). The DNA of the CDR3 is TGCAGTGCCACGGGTCTCTCCTACGAGCAGTACTTC. Translating it yields CSATGLSYEQYF.

The rearrangement uses TRBV28 and TRBJ2-5, with 7 bases matching TRBD1. The germline V gene encodes CDR1 MDHEN and CDR2 SYDVKM. V shed 8 bases and J 5 bases; nucleotides not matched to a gene: 11. CDR3 length: 14 residues. The CDR3 reads CASGSTGMAETQYF. The CDR3 DNA reads TGTGCCAGCGGGTCGACAGGGATGGCGGAGACCCAGTACTTC. Variable domain in full (rest from reference TRBV28 and TRBJ2-5): DVKVTQSSRYLVKRTGEKVFLECVQDMDHENMFWYRQDPGLGLRLIYFSYDVKMKEKGDIPEGYSVSREKKERFSLILESASTNQTSMYLCASGSTGMAETQYFGPGTRLLVL.

This clonotype showed up just a few times. The chain employs TRBV10-3 and TRBJ1-6; possible D gene TRBD1, 6 bases. CDR3 length: 13 residues. Trimming took off 6 bases at V and 6 bases at J, with 9 bases between the two ends. Germline CDR1 reads ENHRY; CDR2 reads SYGVKD. CDR3 in amino acids: CAISGTLNSPLHF. The CDR3 nucleotides are TGTGCCATCAGCGGGACACTTAATTCACCCCTCCACTTT.

This clonotype has more than one count but fewer than ten. V gene TRBV10-3 combines with J gene TRBJ2-7; no clear D gene. Between the trimmed V and J ends, which lost 0 bases and 1 base, there was a span of 4 bases. This CDR3 is 13 amino acids long. Germline V lookup: CDR1 ENHRY, CDR2 SYGVKD. The CDR3 DNA reads TGTGCCATCAGTGAGTCGTTATCCTACGAGCAGTACTTC. Translation gives CAISESLSYEQYF.

V gene TRBV27 combines with J gene TRBJ2-6, with TRBD2 as a possible D gene (6 bases). The CDR3 runs 17 residues. CDR1 and CDR2 from the germline V gene are MNHEY and SMNVEV (reference sequence). V was pared by 6 bases and J by 4 bases, with 19 bases between. The CDR3 here is CASSQSGLIFGANVLTF. DNA of the CDR3: TGTGCCAGCAGCCAATCGGGACTCATATTCGGGGCCAACGTCCTGACTTTC.

The chain joins TRBV7-9 to TRBJ1-4, with D tentatively TRBD1 (6 bases). The V end lost 2 bases, the J end lost 4 bases, and 11 bases lay between the germline ends. The CDR3 sequence is 15 residues long. Germline CDR1 reads SEHNR; CDR2 reads FQNEAQ (reference sequence). For the CDR3, the DNA is TGTGCCAGCAGCTTAAACCGGGACAATAATGAAAAACTGTTTTTT. It yields the protein CASSLNRDNNEKLFF. The full variable domain, rest sourced from reference TRBV7-9 and TRBJ1-4, is DTGVSQNPRHKITKRGQNVTFRCDPISEHNRLYWYRQTLGQGPEFLTYFQNEAQLEKSRLLSDRFSAERPKGSFSTLEIQRTEQGDSAMYLCASSLNRDNNEKLFFGSGTQLSVL.

The gene calls are TRBV6-1 and TRBJ1-2; a possible D gene is TRBD1 (6 bases). The germline V gene encodes CDR1 MNHNS and CDR2 SASEGT. The CDR3 consists of 18 residues. V lost 5 bases and J 4 bases, leaving 26 bases between the germline ends. CDR3 in amino acids: CASSPPKTGRLSIYGYTF. In nucleotides, the CDR3 is TGTGCCAGCAGTCCCCCAAAGACAGGTCGCCTCTCCATCTATGGCTACACCTTC.

This clonotype has a count of ten or more. The chain has TRBV4-2 and TRBJ2-4, with D possibly TRBD2 on 6 matching bases. Germline-derived CDR1 and CDR2 are LGHNA and YNFKEQ. Trimming removed 3 bases from V and 0 bases from J, with 15 bases in between. This CDR3 comprises 17 residues. As DNA, the CDR3 is TGTGCCAGCAGCCATGACCATGCGGGACTAGCCAAAAACATTCAGTACTTC. It encodes CASSHDHAGLAKNIQYF.

This clonotype turned up a few times. This sequence joins TRBV7-8 and TRBJ2-7; D may be TRBD1 (6 bases). This CDR3 has 16 residues. V lost 5 bases, J lost 6 bases, and 23 bases lay in between. CDR1 and CDR2 from the germline V gene are SGHVS and FQNEAQ. CDR3 in amino acids: CASSPPRSRNRVEQYF. Written as DNA, the CDR3 is TGTGCCAGCAGCCCCCCCCGTAGCCGGAACAGGGTCGAGCAGTACTTC.

The table lists this clonotype with many counts. This rearrangement joins TRBV7-2 to TRBJ2-5; D unclear. The V end lost 0 bases, the J end lost 3 bases, and 8 bases lay between the germline ends. Germline assignment: CDR1 SGHTA and CDR2 FQGNSA. This CDR3 has 14 amino acids. CDR3 sequence reads: CASSLAAMKETQYF. In DNA form, the CDR3 reads TGTGCCAGCAGCTTAGCGGCCATGAAAGAGACCCAGTACTTC.